The 15 T cell receptor beta chains listed next were all sequenced from one sample in a study of T cells expressing NK-cell markers. TCRdb re-called the 5' RACE reads and catalogs CDR3 proteins one per entry, DNA excluded. Seen in this sample are a few hundred thousand distinct CDR3 sequences; the ten most common clones hold about 3.6%. Sequencing was done on a sample of blood T cells: a sorted CD56 or NKG2C T cell subset, CD4+ or CD8+ T cells, or bulk PBMC T cells (not recorded which). Source of these receptors: a man aged 18-30 years in good health.

The V gene is TRBV5-1, the J gene TRBJ2-7; TCRdb selects TRBD2, and the lack of DNA leaves this call unchecked. In germline, CDR1 is SGHRS, CDR2 YFSETQ. This CDR3 has 15 residues. The CDR3 sequence: CASSLVAGGPGEQYF. The whole variable domain, remainder taken from reference TRBV5-1 and TRBJ2-7, is KAGVTQTPRYLIKTRGQQVTLSCSPISGHRSVSWYQQTPGQGLQFLFEYFSETQRNKGNFPGRFSGRQFSNSRSEMNVSTLELGDSALYLCASSLVAGGPGEQYFGPGTRLTVT.

This chain joins TRBV5-1 and TRBJ2-6. Germline assignment: CDR1 SGHRS and CDR2 YFSETQ. The CDR3 is 14 residues long. CDR3 protein: CASSDHTGANVLTF.

J is TRBJ1-5 and V is TRBV18. This CDR3 comprises 15 residues. The germline V gene encodes CDR1 KGHSH and CDR2 LQKENI. Here the CDR3 reads CASSLTLKVDQPQHF.

The chain recombines TRBV2 with TRBJ2-4; there is no DNA to check the TCRdb D call of TRBD2. Germline CDR1 and CDR2: SNHLY and FYNNEI. The CDR3 is made up of 12 amino acids. CDR3 sequence: CASMEGSDIQYF.

The chain recombines TRBV20-1 with TRBJ2-1; TCRdb's assignment of TRBD2 cannot be checked, as there is no DNA. This CDR3 is 15 amino acids long. The germline V gene encodes CDR1 DFQATT and CDR2 SNEGSKA (reference sequence). The CDR3 reads CSASGTSGSFTEQFF.

This chain links TRBV7-6 with TRBJ1-4; the TCRdb D gene call, TRBD1, has no DNA to confirm it. The CDR3 totals 15 residues. CDR1 and CDR2 (germline): SGHVS, FNYEAQ. CDR3 protein: CASSLRTELNEKLFF. Using reference TRBV7-6 and TRBJ1-4 for the parts outside the CDR3, the full variable domain is GAGVSQSPRYKVTKRGQDVALRCDPISGHVSLYWYRQALGQGPEFLTYFNYEAQQDKSGLPNDRFSAERPEGSISTLTIQRTEQRDSAMYRCASSLRTELNEKLFFGSGTQLSVL.

The chain employs TRBV12-3 or TRBV12-4 and TRBJ1-6. The length of the CDR3 is 15 residues. The CDR3 sequence is CASSPIGGFGSPLHF.

The chain joins TRBV29-1 to TRBJ2-1; TCRdb's D call, TRBD2, is unchecked because there is no DNA. CDR1 is SQVTM and CDR2 is ANQGSEA in the germline V gene. This CDR3 comprises 13 residues. The CDR3 spells CSVAGAAGYEQFF.

The chain links TRBV2 to TRBJ1-5; the TCRdb call, TRBD1, lacks DNA for checking. The V gene's germline CDR1 is SNHLY and CDR2 FYNNEI. The length of the CDR3 is 16 residues. CDR3 sequence reads: CASSDLRGYSNQPQHF.

The rearrangement joins TRBV12-3 or TRBV12-4 to TRBJ2-2; TCRdb's assignment of TRBD1 cannot be checked, as there is no DNA. The CDR3 contains 17 residues. The CDR3 spells CASSPGIQQGRWGELFF.

The chain couples TRBV5-1 to TRBJ2-2; TCRdb's assignment of TRBD2 cannot be checked, as there is no DNA. This CDR3 is 15 amino acids long. Germline values: CDR1 SGHRS, CDR2 YFSETQ. CDR3 loop: CASSSNGITAGELFF.

CDR3 protein: CASSGRELNEQFF. This sequence joins TRBV27 and TRBJ2-1; TCRdb picks TRBD1, but there is no DNA to check that call. CDR3 length: 13 residues. Germline V CDR1 and CDR2: MNHEY, SMNVEV (reference sequence).

The chain joins TRBV4-2 to TRBJ2-1; TCRdb's D call, TRBD2, is unchecked because there is no DNA. CDR1 and CDR2 (germline): LGHNA, YNFKEQ. CDR3 length: 19 amino acids. The chain's CDR3 is CASSQSMASGRAVYNEQFF.

This chain's CDR3 is CAISVQPRGLAGSTDTQYF. The chain uses TRBV10-3 and TRBJ2-3; lacking DNA, the TRBD2 call made by TCRdb goes unchecked. CDR1 and CDR2 from the germline V gene are ENHRY and SYGVKD. The CDR3 extends over 19 amino acids.

V gene TRBV7-9 combines with J gene TRBJ1-1. Germline V gene lookup returns CDR1 SEHNR and CDR2 FQNEAQ (reference sequence). CDR3 length: 14 residues. The CDR3 region is CASSGQQLNTEAFF.